Listed here are 10 T cell receptor beta chains from one sample, sequenced in a study of T-cell memory formation after mild COVID-19. TCRdb re-analysed the 5' RACE reads in MiXCR, keeping a single row per CDR3 protein. In the table there are more than 400,000 distinct CDR3 sequences, over 15% of which are singletons. Sequencing was done on a sample of PBMCs or a T cell subset sorted from them (not recorded which). Receptor source: an adult woman who had mild COVID-19 (a few samples of this study predate the infection). Cell type and time point are not known.

This clonotype has just a few counts. The chain employs TRBV30 and TRBJ2-7, with D unresolved. The CDR3 extends over 13 amino acids. Per the germline V gene, CDR1 is GTSNPN and CDR2 is SVGIG (reference sequence). Trimming shortened V by 5 bases and J by 3 bases, and 14 bases separated the two germline ends. The CDR3 nucleotides read TGTGCCTGGGGGCCAAAATGGGGCTACGAGCAGTACTTC. Amino acids: CAWGPKWGYEQYF.

This clonotype was picked up a small number of times. This rearrangement joins TRBV6-2 or TRBV6-3 to TRBJ1-5, with D possibly being TRBD1 (5 bases). The V and J ends lost 6 bases and 6 bases respectively, with 21 bases between them. The CDR3 runs 16 residues. Germline values: CDR1 MNHEY, CDR2 SVGEGT. The CDR3 region has the DNA TGTGCCAGCAGCGGGGCCGGGACGGCCTGGGGTCAGCCCCAGCATTTT. It yields the protein CASSGAGTAWGQPQHF.

This clonotype was seen a single time. The gene calls are TRBV10-3 and TRBJ1-4; possibly TRBD1 for D (5 bases). V was trimmed by 7 bases and J by 5 bases, leaving 11 bases between them. CDR3 length equals 13 residues. CDR1 is ENHRY, CDR2 SYGVKD, per germline. CDR3: CAITRDLNEKLFF. The CDR3 region has the DNA TGTGCCATCACCCGGGACTTAAATGAAAAACTGTTTTTT.

The chain employs TRBV7-9 and TRBJ2-1; D uncertain. Germline V gene data show CDR1 as SEHNR and CDR2 as FQNEAQ (reference sequence). The germline V and J ends were trimmed by 1 base and 12 bases, with 10 bases remaining between them. This CDR3 has 12 residues. CDR3: CASSLVSTVQFF. As DNA, the CDR3 is TGTGCCAGCAGCTTAGTTAGTACAGTGCAGTTCTTC. The complete variable domain, with remaining parts taken from reference TRBV7-9 and TRBJ2-1, reads DTGVSQNPRHKITKRGQNVTFRCDPISEHNRLYWYRQTLGQGPEFLTYFQNEAQLEKSRLLSDRFSAERPKGSFSTLEIQRTEQGDSAMYLCASSLVSTVQFFGPGTRLTVL.

This clonotype came up many times. The genes are TRBV12-3 or TRBV12-4 and TRBJ1-4, with no clear D. The CDR3 has 13 amino acids. Trimming left V 5 bases short and J 8 bases short, with 12 bases between. The CDR3 DNA is TGTGCCAGCAGTCCCCAGTCGGGAGAAAAACTGTTTTTT. Translated: CASSPQSGEKLFF.

There are a few counts of this clonotype. V usage is TRBV7-2 and J usage is TRBJ2-1, with 8 bases lining up with TRBD2. This CDR3 region has 17 residues. The J segment lost 10 bases and the V segment lost 8 bases, leaving 22 bases of the junction unmatched. Germline V lookup: CDR1 SGHTA, CDR2 FQGNSA. The CDR3 DNA follows: TGTGCCAGCTCACGGGATGGTCTAGCGGGTGCCTTGGGGGAGCAGTTCTTC. Translating it yields CASSRDGLAGALGEQFF.

The chain couples TRBV30 to TRBJ2-1; D is unresolved. V lost 2 bases and J 4 bases, leaving 3 bases between the germline ends. CDR1 and CDR2 from the germline V gene are GTSNPN and SVGIG (reference sequence). CDR3 length equals 11 residues. The CDR3 coding sequence is TGTGCCTGGAGTCAATACAATGAGCAGTTCTTC. Its protein is CAWSQYNEQFF. Full variable domain (outside the CDR3, taken from reference TRBV30 and TRBJ2-1): SQTIHQWPATLVQPVGSPLSLECTVEGTSNPNLYWYRQAAGRGLQLLFYSVGIGQISSEVPQNLSASRPQDRQFILSSKKLLLSDSGFYLCAWSQYNEQFFGPGTRLTVL.

V and J are TRBV12-5 and TRBJ1-2; 8 bases are a match to TRBD1. Germline trimming cut 5 bases from V and 5 bases from J; bases unmatched to any gene: 7. There are 14 residues in the CDR3. CDR1 and CDR2 from the germline V gene are LGHNT and FRNRAP. CDR3 sequence reads: CASGLTGTGYGYTF. CDR3 bases: TGTGCTAGTGGTCTGACCGGGACAGGTTATGGCTACACCTTC.

This chain uses TRBV9 with TRBJ1-1, with D possibly matching TRBD1 (6 bases). The ends were cut back, 3 bases at V and 1 base at J, with 13 bases in the middle. Germline assignment: CDR1 SGDLS and CDR2 YYNGEE. This CDR3 is built from 15 residues. In nucleotides, the CDR3 is TGTGCCAGCAGCGCCGAGGGACAACCGAACACTGAAGCTTTCTTT. Its protein is CASSAEGQPNTEAFF.

This clonotype occurred a few times. This chain uses TRBV24-1 with TRBJ2-3, with TRBD1 matching over 8 bases. Germline V gene sequence: CDR1 KGHDR, CDR2 SFDVKD. V was pared by 7 bases and J by 1 base, with 9 bases of the junction left unmatched. The CDR3 spans 16 residues. The DNA for the CDR3 is TGTGCCACCAGCGAACCGGCGGGACAGGGCACAGATACGCAGTATTTT. Its translation: CATSEPAGQGTDTQYF.